Each of the 14 T cell receptor beta chains below was sequenced from the same sample in a study of cytomegalovirus exposure and HLA in healthy donors. The PCR employed 60 Vbeta primers together with 13 Jbeta primers. TCRdb's table, derived via immunoSEQ multiplex PCR, lists solely in-frame clones and lacks some. Of some 150,000 clones in the sample, about 80% were seen once. The sequencing input was PBMCs. The origin of the receptors is a woman between 45 and 60 years old in good health and CMV-seronegative.

The V call is TRBV28, the J call TRBJ2-7, with 13 bases aligning to TRBD2. The closer fit of TRBJ2-1 to the DNA end suggests the J call may be wrong. Germline V gene data show CDR1 as MDHEN and CDR2 as SYDVKM. The CDR3 has 13 amino acids. CDR3 amino acids: CASIGLAGVEQFF. The CDR3 DNA is TGTGCCAGCATAGGACTAGCGGGAGTTGAGCAGTTCTTC.

The chain couples TRBV25-1 to TRBJ1-1, with TRBD1 matching 9 bases. The CDR3 sequence is 16 residues long. V gave up 7 bases and J gave up 1 base; unmatched junction bases: 10. Germline lookup yields CDR1 MGHDK and CDR2 SYGVNS. The CDR3 DNA follows: TGTGCCAGCACCCACAGGGGGCAGGGAAGGAACACTGAAGCTTTCTTT. Translated, it gives CASTHRGQGRNTEAFF.

This clone has more than one count but fewer than ten. The chain carries TRBV7-9 and TRBJ2-3, with a weak D call TRBD1 (5 bases). This CDR3 spans 16 amino acids. Trimming pared 2 bases from V and 3 bases from J, leaving 15 bases between. Germline assignment: CDR1 SEHNR and CDR2 FQNEAQ (reference sequence). The CDR3 nucleotides are TGTGCCAGCAGCTTAAGGGGCATCAGGGTTACAGATACGCAGTATTTT. This sequence encodes CASSLRGIRVTDTQYF.

This clone was observed once. The chain has TRBV15 and TRBJ2-7; 7 bases agree with TRBD1. With 6 bases clipped from V and 3 bases from J, the junction kept 8 bases outside the gene matches. The germline V gene encodes CDR1 LNHNV and CDR2 YYDKDF (reference sequence). The CDR3 extends over 14 amino acids. CDR3 protein: CATRRDRVSYEQYF. The CDR3 DNA sequence: TGTGCCACCAGACGCGACAGGGTAAGCTACGAGCAGTACTTC.

The V and J genes are TRBV28 and TRBJ1-5; D possibly corresponds to TRBD1 (5 bases). Germline CDR1 and CDR2: MDHEN and SYDVKM. The CDR3 loop spans 12 amino acids. Trimming cost V 4 bases and J 7 bases, with 8 bases left between them. The CDR3 DNA follows: TGTGCCAGCAGTTCAGGGAAACAGCCCCAGCATTTT. Translation gives CASSSGKQPQHF.

The chain employs TRBV27 and TRBJ2-7, with 11 bases lining up with TRBD1. The CDR3 contains 15 residues. CDR1 and CDR2 from the germline V gene are MNHEY and SMNVEV (reference sequence). The trim removed 6 bases at V and 6 bases at J, leaving 10 bases unmatched. The CDR3 bases are TGTGCCAGCAGCCGGGGGGACAGGGGGAATTCCGAGCAGTACTTC. It translates to CASSRGDRGNSEQYF.

V is TRBV7-9 and J is TRBJ1-1, with D maybe TRBD1 (5 bases). Trimming shortened V by 8 bases and J by 0 bases, and 13 bases separated the two germline ends. Germline V CDR1 and CDR2: SEHNR, FQNEAQ (reference sequence). This CDR3 is 14 amino acids long. CDR3 bases: TGTGCCAGCCCCGGGCAGGGTTTGAACACTGAAGCTTTCTTT. As protein: CASPGQGLNTEAFF.

This chain links TRBV11-2 with TRBJ1-4; TRBD1 matches 7 bases. Germline trimming cut 5 bases from V and 4 bases from J; bases unmatched to any gene: 7. CDR3 size: 15 residues. Germline V gene lookup returns CDR1 SGHAT and CDR2 FQNNGV. In DNA form, the CDR3 reads TGTGCCAGCAGCCAAAAAACAGGGGTTAATGAAAAACTGTTTTTT. The encoded protein is CASSQKTGVNEKLFF.

This rearrangement joins TRBV28 to TRBJ1-5; the D gene is possibly TRBD1 (5 bases). The V gene's germline CDR1 is MDHEN and CDR2 SYDVKM. V was shortened by 8 bases and J by 3 bases, with 17 bases between the two germline ends. CDR3 size: 15 residues. The CDR3 nucleotides are TGTGCCAGCGGACCTTCAGGGCAGGACAATCAGCCCCAGCATTTT. Translation: CASGPSGQDNQPQHF.

This chain joins TRBV11-1 and TRBJ2-1; 11 nucleotides line up with TRBD2. The V segment lost 5 bases and the J segment 4 bases; nucleotides outside the gene matches: 4. CDR1 SGHAT and CDR2 FQDESV come from the germline V gene (reference sequence). The CDR3 runs 15 residues. The DNA for the CDR3 is TGTGCCAGCAGCCAACTAGCGGGAGCTTACAATGAGCAGTTCTTC. Translation gives CASSQLAGAYNEQFF.

This clone has a single count. V is TRBV4-3 and J is TRBJ2-4; tentatively, D is TRBD2 (6 bases). Germline CDR1 reads LGHNA; CDR2 reads YSLEER. This CDR3 has 16 amino acids. V lost 0 bases and J lost 0, with 9 bases in between. In DNA, the CDR3 is TGCGCCAGCAGCCAAGATCACGGGGGAGCCAAAAACATTCAGTACTTC. Its protein is CASSQDHGGAKNIQYF.

This rearrangement joins TRBV7-2 to TRBJ2-2; D call uncertain. V was pared by 5 bases and J by 5 bases, with 21 bases between. The germline CDR1 and CDR2 sequences are SGHTA and FQGNSA. The CDR3 consists of 17 residues. The CDR3 bases are TGTGCCAGCAGCGTATCCCCGCGAGGAATAATAACCGGGGAGCTGTTTTTT. Translation gives CASSVSPRGIITGELFF.

The CDR3 here is CASSHGDRGYEQYF. In nucleotides, the CDR3 is TGCGCCAGCAGTCACGGGGACAGGGGCTACGAGCAGTACTTC. The rearrangement joins TRBV23-1 to TRBJ2-7; TRBD1 matches at 10 bases. TRBV23-1 has ORF status, its function being uncertain. With V trimmed by 3 bases and J by 3 bases, 2 bases remained unmatched. The CDR3 consists of 14 residues.

The J gene is TRBJ2-2, the V gene TRBV11-2; D may be TRBD1 (6 bases). CDR1 is SGHAT and CDR2 is FQNNGV in the germline V gene. The CDR3 consists of 16 residues. V lost 6 bases, J lost 0 bases, and 14 bases lay in between. This CDR3 reads CASSLGWDTNTGELFF. The DNA for the CDR3 is TGTGCCAGCAGTCTAGGATGGGACACGAACACCGGGGAGCTGTTTTTT.